This T cell receptor beta chain was captured by sequencing in a study of blood T cell repertoires in COVID-19 (dated by TCRdb to about 2020). Regarding the study in general: Samples from collaborators originated in the United States, Italy and Spain and spanned both the acute and convalescent phases of COVID-19. The prospective study material was composed of cDNA or gDNA derived from T cells, B-cell-depleted T cells, or PBMCs. Deeply sampled blood TCRbeta repertoires from subjects exposed to, actively infected with, or recovered from COVID-19 were included in the dataset. The repertoires were made available in a free public database intended to serve as a resource for research on the immune response to SARS-CoV-2. The samples were drawn from the first 160 participants of the ongoing ImmuneRACE study and from over a thousand subjects provided by 6 global collaborators. Nearly every sample came with metadata listing a de-identified subject ID, COVID-19 status, age in years and sex. Where available, HLA class I and class II types were obtained from metadata supplied by the sample provider rather than from assay-based typing.

Trimmed from V: 1 base; trimmed from J: 5 bases; junction bases lacking a gene match: 5. CDR1 and CDR2 were assigned from the germline V gene as SGHTA and FQGNSA. Inclusive of the bounding cysteine and phenylalanine, the CDR3 is 15 residues long. Only the CDR3 portion is preserved as DNA: 45 bases, with reading frame beginning at the first base. Overall study outcomes, separate from this receptor: The amount of clinical and demographic metadata varied by source and participant and was provided uncurated.

TCRbeta CDR3 regions were amplified from genomic DNA by means of the immunoSEQ Assay, a bias-controlled multiplex PCR. On the study's bioinformatics: Within the assay, amplification of reference gene primers was used to estimate how many nucleated cells each sample contained. To quantify the absolute abundance of each unique TCRbeta CDR3 rearrangement, sequence reads were collapsed and filtered. For each sample, productive Simpson clonality was calculated by taking the square root of Simpson's diversity index across productive rearrangements. As stored in TCRdb, this immuneACCESS dataset retains in-frame rearrangements with V and J assigned. A fraction of the clones does not appear; measured against another copy, unresolved V genes explain less than half of the discrepancy, and the remainder lacks a known reason. Clone size and V and J calls were adopted from that table, with D and trimming inferred from the DNA. The sample table shows more than 300,000 clones, and 85% to 90% are seen once. About 1.7% of the sample goes to the ten largest clones.

A word on this clone: No antigen is known for it. Base quality data are lacking; no much larger clone is found one base away.

In Seattle, one collaborating source enrolled patients while the infection was active and tracked those patients longitudinally over the course of disease. The collaborating institutions used their own protocols to collect whole blood in K2EDTA tubes. For TCRbeta analysis, collaborator samples were shipped as frozen whole blood, as isolated PBMCs, or as DNA extracted from either sample type. This clonotype originated in a woman under 40 with COVID-19, enrolled during active disease. The sequenced sample consisted of peripheral blood. This sequence uses TRBV7-2 and TRBJ1-5, and TRBD1 matches 7 of the central bases. The base sequence is TGTGCCAGCAGCTTAGACAGGGGCGCGGATCAGCCCCAGCATTTT. It codes for CASSLDRGADQPQHF.